Below, 29 T cell receptor beta chains from the same sample are listed, as sequenced in a study of graft-versus-host responses after intestinal transplantation. Profiling relied on immunoSEQ multiplex PCR, and the TCRdb table lists in-frame clones only, not all of them. Of 50,000 or so clones detected, roughly 89% appear once; the ten largest clones hold 2.7%. Source: PBMCs, taken about 120 days after intestinal transplantation. These receptors all stem from a human patient who received an intestinal transplant, so some T cells may come from the graft donor.

This chain uses TRBV7-9 with TRBJ2-1; the D is unclear. This CDR3 is built from 12 residues. Deletions cut 11 bases from V and 5 bases from J, with 13 bases between. CDR1 is SEHNR, CDR2 FQNEAQ, per germline (reference sequence). In DNA form, the CDR3 reads TGTGCCGGAATGGGCGGAGACAATGAGCAGTTCTTC. This sequence encodes CAGMGGDNEQFF.

This sequence joins TRBV9 and TRBJ1-2, with TRBD1 identical over 11 bases. Trimming removed 2 bases from V and 2 bases from J; junction bases left unmatched: 2. Germline CDR1 is SGDLS and CDR2 is YYNGEE. The CDR3 runs to 15 residues. The CDR3 loop is CASSVGQGGNYGYTF. The CDR3 bases are TGTGCCAGCAGCGTGGGACAGGGGGGCAACTATGGCTACACCTTC.

This rearrangement joins TRBV18 to TRBJ1-3; D not resolved. This CDR3 contains 15 residues. The V gene lost 3 bases and the J gene lost 2 bases, with 11 bases spanning the gap. Germline-derived CDR1 and CDR2 are KGHSH and LQKENI. CDR3 nucleotides: TGTGCCAGCTCACCCGACGGGGTTCCTGGAAACACCATATATTTT. It encodes CASSPDGVPGNTIYF.

This clone was found once. This rearrangement joins TRBV29-1 to TRBJ1-2; TRBD1 matches 8 bases. The V and J ends lost 0 bases and 8 bases, in that order; junction bases with no gene match: 5. The CDR3 has 13 amino acids. Germline V lookup: CDR1 SQVTM, CDR2 ANQGSEA. This CDR3 reads CSVEDDRGLGYTF. CDR3 bases: TGCAGCGTTGAAGACGACAGGGGCTTGGGCTACACCTTC.

The chain recombines TRBV15 with TRBJ2-7; a possible D gene is TRBD1 (5 bases). Germline values: CDR1 LNHNV, CDR2 YYDKDF (reference sequence). The CDR3 consists of 14 residues. With 3 bases removed from V and 2 bases from J, the gap between germline ends came to 11 bases. The CDR3 coding sequence is TGTGCCACCAGCAGTAGTAGGGGCCCCTACGAGCAGTACTTC. Amino acids: CATSSSRGPYEQYF.

This chain connects TRBV7-8 to TRBJ1-1; D gene uncertain. This CDR3 has 14 residues. Germline V gene data show CDR1 as SGHVS and CDR2 as FQNEAQ. V was shortened by 4 bases and J by 3 bases, with 12 bases between the two germline ends. CDR3 amino acids: CASSYNLIHTEAFF. The CDR3 coding sequence is TGTGCCAGCAGCTATAATTTGATTCACACTGAAGCTTTCTTT.

V and J are TRBV10-2 and TRBJ1-2; D not certain. This CDR3 region has 13 residues. CDR1 is WSHSY, CDR2 SAAADI, per germline. V was trimmed by 0 bases and J by 5 bases, leaving 7 bases between them. The CDR3 DNA reads as TGCGCCAGCAGTGAGTCGACCTTGTATGGCTACACCTTC. This translates into CASSESTLYGYTF.

The rearrangement joins TRBV2 to TRBJ1-5; tentative D call: TRBD1 (5 bases). From germline, CDR1 is SNHLY and CDR2 FYNNEI. The CDR3 length is 15 residues. Between the trimmed V and J ends, which lost 4 bases and 2 bases, there was a span of 12 bases. The CDR3 loop reads CASSGGLGGNQPQHF. DNA of the CDR3: TGTGCCAGCAGTGGGGGTTTAGGGGGCAATCAGCCCCAGCATTTT.

The chain combines TRBV28 with TRBJ2-5; 11 bases map to TRBD1. V shed 1 base and J 2 bases; nucleotides not matched to a gene: 9. The germline CDR1 and CDR2 sequences are MDHEN and SYDVKM. CDR3 length: 18 residues. The chain's CDR3 is CASSLSYPGTGGQETQYF. The CDR3 DNA reads TGTGCCAGCAGTTTATCGTATCCCGGGACAGGGGGACAAGAGACCCAGTACTTC.

This clone occurred a few times. The rearrangement uses TRBV10-3 and TRBJ2-7; D is undetermined. Germline V gene sequence: CDR1 ENHRY, CDR2 SYGVKD. This CDR3 is built from 12 residues. Trimming stripped 11 bases from V and 2 bases from J, with 13 bases between. CDR3 sequence (DNA): TGTGCCGCAAGGGATGGTCCCTACGAGCAGTACTTC. It encodes CAARDGPYEQYF.

The chain has TRBV7-6 and TRBJ1-4; D unclear. Germline V gene lookup returns CDR1 SGHVS and CDR2 FNYEAQ. The ends were cut back, 5 bases at V and 5 bases at J, with 12 bases in the middle. CDR3 length: 14 residues. As DNA, the CDR3 is TGTGCCAGCAGCCCCTTAGGCGGAAATGAAAAACTGTTTTTT. This codes for CASSPLGGNEKLFF.

The chain has TRBV11-1 and TRBJ1-2; TRBD1 matches at 8 bases. The CDR3 runs 13 residues. V lost 7 bases, J lost 7 bases, and 8 bases stayed unmatched. Germline V gives CDR1 SGHAT, CDR2 FQDESV (reference sequence). CDR3 coding DNA: TGTGCCAGCACCCAAGACAGGGGATCTGGCTACACCTTC. Protein: CASTQDRGSGYTF.

CDR3 sequence: CASSSGQWNTGELFF. In nucleotides, the CDR3 is TGTGCCAGCAGTTCGGGACAGTGGAACACCGGGGAGCTGTTTTTT. The chain joins TRBV27 to TRBJ2-2; TRBD1 matches 7 bases. The CDR3 is made up of 15 amino acids. With 4 bases clipped from V and 1 base from J, the junction kept 3 bases outside the gene matches. Germline CDR1 and CDR2: MNHEY and SMNVEV (reference sequence).

This rearrangement joins TRBV7-5 to TRBJ2-7; the D call of TRBD1 is as the table states it, not checked on the DNA. TRBV7-5 is noted as a pseudogene. The CDR3 spans 14 residues. The CDR3 reads CASSYPGQFSEQYF. In DNA, the CDR3 is TGTGCCAGCAGTTACCCTGGACAGTTCTCCGAGCAGTACTTC.

V is TRBV4-2 and J is TRBJ2-5; D unclear. The J call is doubtful: the DNA matches TRBJ2-7 better. The CDR3 length is 12 residues. Germline CDR1 LGHNA, CDR2 YNFKEQ. The CDR3: CASSNENYEQYF. The CDR3 nucleotides are TGTGCCAGCAGCAACGAAAACTACGAGCAGTACTTC.

This clone showed up just a few times. The gene calls are TRBV19 and TRBJ2-3; TRBD1 aligns across 7 bases. With 0 bases clipped from V and 8 bases from J, the junction kept 8 bases outside the gene matches. The length of the CDR3 is 15 residues. The V gene's germline CDR1 is LNHDA and CDR2 SQIVND (reference sequence). CDR3 coding DNA: TGTGCCAGTAGTATAGATCAACAGGGGTTGGCTACGCAGTATTTT. Its protein is CASSIDQQGLATQYF. The full variable domain, its missing parts supplied by reference TRBV19 and TRBJ2-3, is DGGITQSPKYLFRKEGQNVTLSCEQNLNHDAMYWYRQDPGQGLRLIYYSQIVNDFQKGDIAEGYSVSREKKESFPLTVTSAQKNPTAFYLCASSIDQQGLATQYFGPGTRLTVL.

The chain is built from TRBV6-5 and TRBJ2-7; D may be TRBD1 (5 bases). V was pared by 6 bases and J by 2 bases, with 11 bases between. This CDR3 spans 13 amino acids. Germline-derived CDR1 and CDR2 are MNHEY and SVGAGI. The CDR3 reads CASRLGQAYEQYF. CDR3 DNA sequence: TGTGCCAGCAGGCTGGGGCAGGCCTACGAGCAGTACTTC.

The V gene is TRBV4-1, the J gene TRBJ2-7; D is unclear. This CDR3 is 14 amino acids long. Germline CDR1 and CDR2: MGHRA and YSYEKL. The germline V and J ends were trimmed by 1 base and 7 bases, with 14 bases remaining between them. Here the CDR3 DNA reads TGCGCCAGCAGCCAAGGGCGGCACCAATGGGAGCAGTACTTC. It is translated as CASSQGRHQWEQYF.

The chain recombines TRBV5-6 with TRBJ2-1; TRBD2 matches at 9 bases. The J segment lost 10 bases and the V segment lost 0 bases, leaving 8 bases of the junction unmatched. The CDR3 covers 15 residues. Per the germline V gene, CDR1 is SGHDT and CDR2 is YYEEEE. CDR3 protein: CASSLASAGGQEQFF. CDR3 sequence (DNA): TGTGCCAGCAGCTTGGCCTCAGCGGGGGGACAGGAGCAGTTCTTC. Filled out from reference TRBV5-6 and TRBJ2-1, the complete variable domain reads DAGVTQSPTHLIKTRGQQVTLRCSPKSGHDTVSWYQQALGQGPQFIFQYYEEEERQRGNFPDRFSGHQFPNYSSELNVNALLLGDSALYLCASSLASAGGQEQFFGPGTRLTVL.

The V and J genes are TRBV27 and TRBJ1-4; 8 positions match TRBD1. The V and J ends lost 3 bases and 8 bases, in that order; junction bases with no gene match: 11. The germline V gene has CDR1 MNHEY and CDR2 SMNVEV (reference sequence). The CDR3 is 16 residues long. CDR3 in DNA: TGTGCCAGCAGTTTCCAGCGGACAGGGCGAGGGGAAAAACTGTTTTTT. Amino acid sequence: CASSFQRTGRGEKLFF.

This rearrangement joins TRBV19 to TRBJ1-1; D unclear. Germline CDR1 LNHDA, CDR2 SQIVND (reference sequence). The CDR3 covers 13 residues. Trimming took off 11 bases at V and 7 bases at J, with 20 bases between the two ends. Here the CDR3 DNA reads TGTGCCGCGCGGCCGGGGTTGGAGGGTGAAGCTTTCTTT. Its translation is CAARPGLEGEAFF.

The chain links TRBV28 to TRBJ2-1, with D possibly TRBD2 on 5 matching bases. The CDR3 consists of 14 residues. The ends were cut back, 7 bases at V and 9 bases at J, with 19 bases in the middle. The germline V gene encodes CDR1 MDHEN and CDR2 SYDVKM. The CDR3 loop reads CASTLNGIRGEQFF. The CDR3 bases are TGTGCCAGCACCTTAAACGGCATTCGGGGTGAGCAGTTCTTC.

The J gene is TRBJ2-1, the V gene TRBV4-1; TRBD1 agrees at 8 bases. Trimming cost V 0 bases and J 2 bases; bases outside gene matches: 12. Germline V lookup: CDR1 MGHRA, CDR2 YSYEKL. This CDR3 comprises 19 residues. The CDR3 region has the DNA TGCGCCAGCAGCCAAGATGGACAGGGAACCTTTGTTACCTACAATGAGCAGTTCTTC. It yields the protein CASSQDGQGTFVTYNEQFF.

The V gene is TRBV27, the J gene TRBJ2-3; no definite D call. The V gene lost 3 bases and the J gene lost 1 base, with 5 bases spanning the gap. Germline V lookup: CDR1 MNHEY, CDR2 SMNVEV (reference sequence). The CDR3 is 13 amino acids. The CDR3, as DNA: TGTGCCAGCAGTTTTCGGGGCACAGATACGCAGTATTTT. Its translation: CASSFRGTDTQYF.

This clone was seen once. This chain links TRBV7-8 with TRBJ2-5; D not certain. The J call is in doubt because the DNA end fits TRBJ2-7 better. The CDR3 loop spans 14 amino acids. Germline assignment: CDR1 SGHVS and CDR2 FQNEAQ. Here the CDR3 DNA reads TGTGCCAGCAGCTTAGGCCAGAGCTCCTACGAGCAGTACTTC. Translated: CASSLGQSSYEQYF.

This chain connects TRBV7-8 to TRBJ1-1; D is possibly TRBD1 (5 bases). Germline CDR1 reads SGHVS; CDR2 reads FQNEAQ. CDR3 length equals 14 residues. V was trimmed by 4 bases and J by 3 bases, leaving 12 bases between them. CDR3 coding DNA: TGTGCCAGCAGCTCGATAGGGACGGACACTGAAGCTTTCTTT. The encoded protein is CASSSIGTDTEAFF.

The V and J genes are TRBV4-2 and TRBJ1-5, with 7 bases lining up with TRBD1. CDR3 size: 20 residues. After removal of 4 bases from V and 0 bases from J, the junction contained 18 bases not matched to a gene. The germline V gene encodes CDR1 LGHNA and CDR2 YNFKEQ. Written as DNA, the CDR3 is TGTGCCAGCAGCCTAAGGATATGGGGTCCGACAGGGAATAGCAATCAGCCCCAGCATTTT. It translates to CASSLRIWGPTGNSNQPQHF.

The chain links TRBV27 to TRBJ2-3; TRBD1 matches at 11 bases. The CDR3 has 18 residues. The ends lost 3 bases at V and 2 bases at J; junction bases unmatched: 10. Germline V CDR1 and CDR2: MNHEY, SMNVEV (reference sequence). The CDR3 spells CASSFNSGTGGHTDTQYF. CDR3 coding DNA: TGTGCCAGCAGTTTTAATTCCGGGACAGGGGGTCACACAGATACGCAGTATTTT.

V is TRBV2 and J is TRBJ1-1, with D perhaps TRBD1 (6 bases). Germline V gene lookup returns CDR1 SNHLY and CDR2 FYNNEI. This CDR3 spans 14 amino acids. Trimming pared 2 bases from V and 3 bases from J, leaving 10 bases between. CDR3 sequence: CASSEHREYTEAFF. The CDR3 nucleotides read TGTGCCAGCAGTGAACACAGGGAATACACTGAAGCTTTCTTT.